This TCR beta chain is from a study of CD4 T cells in relation to SARS-CoV-2 and coronaviruses (dated by TCRdb to about 2021). Some background on the complete study: Across all 12 patients in the full convalescent cohort, ages ranged from about 21 to 80 years, with a median of 38. A different TCR-beta assay, based on Illumina, was used to sequence expansion assays from other donors in the study. The Adaptive Biotechnologies TCR-sequencing kit was used to sequence samples from three pre-COVID donors and the naive versus memory experiments, whereas other data were Illumina-based. At the level of individual TCR clonotypes, the study evaluated whether memory CD4+ T cells crossreact between the spike proteins of SARS-CoV-2 and those of common cold coronaviruses. Patient-derived lymphoblastoid cell lines were used to map the HLA restriction of shared crossreactive spike epitopes. Of the roughly 12 convalescent patients, 8 were male and 4 were female, and two of the subjects were Hispanic. Beyond this particular receptor, the publication reports: The study was constrained by small numbers of patients and of tested TCRs. Significantly weaker SARS-CoV-2-driven expansion was shown by crossreactive clones than by monoreactive clones, consistent with antigenic imprinting. Roughly 64% of donors had memory CD4+ clonotypes that crossrecognized SARS-CoV-2 and at least one common cold coronavirus spike. Because no donor provided both pre-pandemic and post-infection samples, tracing the source of pre-existing responses was limited. Crossreactivity analysis centred on spike protein, so crossreactivity against other viral proteins was not assessed. Sequencing naive versus memory cells indicated that the assay picks up memory recall responses, not primary responses primed during culture.

Uncultured naive and memory CD4+ T cell DNA received deep-resolution immunoSEQ TCR-beta sequencing. As for the authors' bioinformatics: During preprocessing, nonproductive sequences were discarded, as were any CDR3s that did not begin with C, did not end with F or W, or were shorter than 7 amino acids. Cultured and uncultured naive and memory CD4+ repertoires were searched for previously identified spike- and CEF-reactive CDR3s. Pairwise Levenshtein distance, computed with the stringdist R package after three terminal residues were trimmed from each end, was used as the measure of CDR3 homology. Entries here come from immuneACCESS through TCRdb and include only in-frame sequences with V and J called. Some clones fail to appear in such tables; in the studies checked, an unresolved V gene covers under half of the shortfall, and the cause of the remainder is unknown. V and J calls and clone size follow that table, whereas D and trimming were derived from the DNA. The table for this sample lists tens of thousands of clones; around nine tenths of them were counted only once. The ten largest account for about a tenth of the sample.

The CDR3 runs 14 amino acids, cysteine and phenylalanine included. Just CDR3 DNA is preserved here, 42 bases in frame from base 1. CDR1 and CDR2 are drawn from the germline V gene: KGHSH, LQKENI. V is shortened by 2 bases, J by 1 base, and the region joining them spans 8 bases. A word on this clone: This receptor's antigen is unknown. The input lacks base qualities; no much larger clone sits a single base away.

To separate naive from memory CD4+ T cells, cryopreserved PBMCs first underwent CD4 enrichment and then EasySep naive CD4+ T cell enrichment. Ficoll-Paque PLUS gradient centrifugation was used to isolate PBMCs from either whole blood or leukapheresis product. PBMCs were either cryopreserved at -140 degrees C or used fresh in the expansion assay. The QIAamp Micro DNA Kit was used to extract genomic DNA from the CD4+ T cells. Material: memory CD4+ T cells from PBMCs. The cell subset or site label, as the study defines it: memory (non-naive) CD4+ T cells. The clonotype originates from an adult with COVID-19. This sequence uses TRBV18 and TRBJ1-1, with the D gene too uncertain to name. The DNA is TGTGCCAGCTCACCAGGGGTTCCGAACACTGAAGCTTTCTTT. Its protein reads: CASSPGVPNTEAFF.